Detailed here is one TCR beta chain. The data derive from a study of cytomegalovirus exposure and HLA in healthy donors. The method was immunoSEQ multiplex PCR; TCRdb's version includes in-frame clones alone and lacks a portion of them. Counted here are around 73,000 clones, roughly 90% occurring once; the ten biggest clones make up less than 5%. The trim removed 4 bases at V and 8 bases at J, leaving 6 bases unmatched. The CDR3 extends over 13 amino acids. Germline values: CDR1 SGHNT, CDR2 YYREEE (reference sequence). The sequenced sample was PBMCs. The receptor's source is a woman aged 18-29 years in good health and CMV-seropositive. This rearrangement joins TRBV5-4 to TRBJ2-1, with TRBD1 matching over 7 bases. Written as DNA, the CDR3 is TGTGCCAGCAGCCCCTCCACAGGGGATGAGCAGTTCTTC. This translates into CASSPSTGDEQFF. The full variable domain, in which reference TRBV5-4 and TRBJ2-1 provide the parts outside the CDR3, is ETGVTQSPTHLIKTRGQQVTLRCSSQSGHNTVSWYQQALGQGPQFIFQYYREEENGRGNFPPRFSGLQFPNYSSELNVNALELDDSALYLCASSPSTGDEQFFGPGTRLTVL.